A selection of T cell receptor beta chains follows, all from one sample in a study of blood T cell repertoires in COVID-19. The table came from immunoSEQ multiplex PCR; TCRdb's copy has only in-frame clones and leaves some out. The data show 190,000 or so clones, with 87% seen just once and about 0.96% held by the top ten. Sample: peripheral blood. These receptor sequences come from a woman under 30 who had recovered from COVID-19. The CDR3 runs from the conserved cysteine through the conserved F or W. The D gene is left open where the match is weak. Only some rows state a clone size, as once, few, many or a class for expanded clones.

d_call | j_call | clone_size | v_call | cdr3_aa | cdr3_nt
TRBD2 | TRBJ2-2 | . | TRBV5-1 | CASSFVSRGKSGGELFF | TGCGCCAGCAGCTTTGTTTCGCGGGGGAAAAGTGGCGGGGAGCTGTTTTTT
TRBD2 | TRBJ2-1 | . | TRBV7-2 | CASSLTRGGEYEQFF | TGTGCCAGCAGCTTAACGCGCGGGGGGGAGTATGAGCAGTTCTTC
TRBD2 | TRBJ2-1 | . | TRBV9 | CASSAPSASGMRNEQFF | TGTGCCAGCAGCGCACCCTCAGCTAGCGGGATGCGGAATGAGCAGTTCTTC
. | TRBJ1-5 | . | TRBV6-2/TRBV6-3 | CASSGGAGNQPQHF | TGTGCCAGCAGTGGCGGCGCCGGCAATCAGCCCCAGCATTTT
. | TRBJ2-2 | . | TRBV5-4 | CASSIRLTGELFF | TGTGCCAGCAGCATCCGACTCACCGGGGAGCTGTTTTTT
TRBD1 | TRBJ2-5 | . | TRBV27 | CASSLLVGQGALGTQYF | TGTGCCAGCAGTTTATTAGTCGGACAGGGGGCTTTAGGGACCCAGTACTTC
TRBD2 | TRBJ2-3 | . | TRBV19 | CASKPGGIDTQYF | TGTGCCAGTAAACCCGGGGGGATAGATACGCAGTATTTT
. | TRBJ1-4 | . | TRBV7-9 | CASSLQGSANEKLFF | TGTGCCAGCAGCTTACAGGGAAGTGCTAATGAAAAACTGTTTTTT
TRBD1 | TRBJ1-1 | few | TRBV7-9 | CASSWTGEAFF | TGTGCCAGCAGCTGGACAGGGGAAGCTTTCTTT
. | TRBJ1-2 | . | TRBV3-1/TRBV3-2 | CASSLSGDNYGYTF | TGTGCCAGCAGCCTATCGGGGGATAACTATGGCTACACCTTC
. | TRBJ1-1 | . | TRBV9 | CASSVTGGGGTEAFF | TGTGCCAGCAGCGTCACAGGTGGGGGGGGCACTGAAGCTTTCTTT